This T cell receptor (beta chain) was obtained from a study of T cell responses to AZD1222 COVID-19 vaccine. In the study overall: Pooled in the analysis were second doses at about 4 or about 12 weeks.

In regard to this clone: Antigen unknown.

Findings and limits, study-wide: Spike-specific TCR repertoires showed rising breadth and depth after two AZD1222 doses. The donors showed a predominance of white British ancestry and of females, with possible underestimation of clonal diversity. Spike-wide coverage was observed for vaccine-associated CD4 TCRs, with dominant responses at 160-218 and 743-854.

Sequencing used immunoSEQ multiplex PCR; TCRdb keeps in-frame clones, though not all of them. The table has some 96,000 clones, 70% to 90% seen once. The CDR3 covers 17 residues. Germline CDR1 and CDR2: MNHEY and SVGEGT. The V gene end was trimmed by 0 bases and the J gene end by 2 bases; junction bases not matched to a gene: 2. This rearrangement joins TRBV6-2 or TRBV6-3 to TRBJ2-5; 14 bases fit TRBD2. Material: peripheral blood, obtained on day 0 of AZD1222 vaccination. The clonotype was recovered from an adult in good health. The CDR3 here is CASSYSGLAGGQETQYF. As DNA, the CDR3 is TGTGCCAGCAGTTACTCCGGACTAGCGGGGGGACAAGAGACCCAGTACTTC.